This T cell receptor beta chain was identified in a study of T cells in Graves' hyperthyroidism and ophthalmopathy. The CDR3 regions of TCR beta were amplified from RNA transcripts. The primer set for the first-round RT-PCR of the TCR CDR3 was HTBI. TCRdb re-analysed the multiplex PCR reads in MiXCR, keeping a single row per CDR3 protein. Here the sample spans roughly 700,000 distinct CDR3 sequences, 14% being singletons. Germline CDR1 SQVTM, CDR2 ANQGSEA. The CDR3 is made up of 15 amino acids. V shed 6 bases and J 8 bases; nucleotides not matched to a gene: 9. The hyperthyroidism patients had all been newly diagnosed, and their disease duration was under 2 months. Their ages ranged from 18 to 65 years.

This clonotype was obtained from a woman between 18 and 29 years old with Graves' hyperthyroidism. The sequenced sample was blood. V usage is TRBV29-1 and J usage is TRBJ2-1; 14 nucleotides line up with TRBD2. The CDR3 loop reads CSVPPGTSGSHEQFF. The CDR3 DNA reads as TGCAGCGTACCCCCCGGGACTAGCGGGAGCCATGAGCAGTTCTTC.